Sequencing of this T cell receptor (beta chain) was carried out in a study of blood T cells in healthy people across ages (dated by TCRdb to between 2015 and 2017). In terms of the full investigation: In model experiments, roughly one uniquely barcoded TCR beta cDNA molecule per two T cells was captured by template switching. To track age-related changes in TCR beta repertoire diversity, the study relied on deep sequencing normalized with unique cDNA molecular identifiers. The donors were divided into four age groups: young (average roughly 17 years), middle-aged (under 40), aged (approximately 64) and long-lived (82). Using the same blood draw, the study looked at two additional independent replicas of 1 million unique cDNA reads for two donors, one aged 18 to 30 and the other aged 80 or older.

Germline trimming: 7 bases from V, 2 bases from J; junction bases outside gene matches: 8. As encoded in the germline V gene (reference sequence), CDR1 is LGHDT while CDR2 is YNNKEL. The CDR3 numbers 14 residues from cysteine through phenylalanine. Solely the CDR3 DNA is kept, with 42 bases framed from the first base. Libraries were built with 5' RACE. Reads for this sample came from an Illumina HiSeq 2500. The second PCR ran for about 6 to 12 cycles and used a J-beta primer mix along with a sample-barcoded 5' primer. Each TCR beta cDNA molecule received a unique molecular identifier from a template-switch 5' adaptor carrying 12 random nucleotides. Each sample yielded at least 2.5 million CDR3-containing paired-end reads. First-strand cDNA was synthesized from all RNA with the Mint cDNA synthesis kit, primed by a TRBC-specific oligonucleotide. Following uracil-DNA glycosylase treatment, all cDNA underwent a first 18-cycle PCR with the universal primers M1SS and BC2_uni_R. From the authors' description of their analysis: For normalization, 1 million high-quality reads were randomly selected from each sample, with every read carrying a distinct molecular identifier. Instead of being binned into consensus sequences, reads that shared molecular identifiers were thrown out. CDR3 identification, clonotype clustering and error correction used MiTCR with a Q25 quality threshold and the strictest error-elimination algorithm. A nonparametric unseen species model using Euler transformation provided a lower-bound estimate of total TCR beta diversity. TCRdb reprocessing: public reads trimmed at Q25 with fastp, clones called with MiXCR, in-frame beta chains kept. Duplicate CDR3 protein sequences are folded into a single record with the most common DNA and genes. None of the V and J calls come from the authors' own analysis; TCRdb made them. This sample has 750,000 to 1,000,000 distinct CDR3 sequences in its table, and roughly 29% of those were observed once. The ten largest make up roughly 10% of the sample.

This clonotype was observed at least ten times. The specificity of this receptor is unknown. Per-base quality was not reported, and no clone a single base away is much larger than it. Paper-wide results and their limitations: As age increased, observed TCR beta diversity per million T cells dropped in a roughly linear way, and a significant reduction was already evident by age about 40. Compared with the aged group, the long-lived group had more naive CD4+ T cells, fewer expanded clones and increased TCR diversity, suggesting age selection. Total diversity estimates from one million sequenced T cells were considered lower bounds and underestimates. Donor CMV infection status was unknown, potentially confounding age-related changes in expanded clonotypes. Because profiling used bulk unsorted PBMCs, naive and antigen-experienced compartments could not be compared conclusively. There was a strong correlation between observed TCR beta diversity and the percentage of naive T cells measured by flow cytometry.

Systemically healthy Caucasian individuals from Russia, some 36 in total and aged roughly 6 to 100 years, were included as donors. Roughly 11 milliliters of peripheral blood were drawn from each donor into EDTA-treated Vacutainer tubes. PBMCs were isolated by Ficoll-Paque density-gradient centrifugation, with at least 7 million obtained per sample. Total RNA was extracted from PBMCs with Trizol reagent, with at least 5.5 micrograms obtained per sample. The percentages of naive CD45RAhigh/CD27high T cells were determined by flow cytometry on a PBMC aliquot from every donor. The same sample was also studied in work on T cells of mothers and their children. As the second publication notes: Nine systemically healthy Caucasian individuals, comprising three mothers and their six children, were included as donors. cDNA synthesis consumed the entire amount of extracted RNA, loaded at about 1.5 ug RNA in each 15 ul reaction. In the second PCR, sample barcodes and 2-4 random nucleotides were introduced via the M1S primer. More than 9 million TCR beta CDR3 reads were obtained from each mother, and about 3 million reads were obtained from each child. Thymic selection shapes the output of TCR recombination in a similar way in related and unrelated pairs, and inherited differences have a minor effect. Normalized repertoire overlap in related mother-child pairs was always slightly higher than in unrelated mother-child pairs, but the difference was never significant. No persistent microchimeric T cell clones were detected, at a sensitivity of roughly 96 clones per million clonotypes. In the study, deep NGS was used to compare the TCR beta repertoires of mothers and children, and features distinguishing related mother-child pairs from unrelated individuals were sought. Mothers averaged around 43 +/- 4 years of age and children averaged around 10 +/- 4 years. Libraries were sequenced on Illumina HiSeq 2000 with 100+100 nt paired-end reads after adapter ligation with NEBNext reagents. To prevent cross-contamination, the mother and child libraries were prepared a month apart and were sequenced in separate runs. For each donor, between roughly 450,000 and 2,100,000 distinct TCR beta clonotypes were identified. Naive TCR beta clonotypes were estimated from low-frequency clonotypes matched to each donor's FACS-determined naive share, without sorting.

The chain was built from TRBV3-1 and TRBJ2-7, with 7 bases in between that match TRBD1. The source is a middle-aged woman in good health. The specimen sequenced was blood. Read as DNA, the sequence is TGTGCCAGCAAGGGGGATACAGGGGCCTACGAGCAGTACTTC. Translated, it reads CASKGDTGAYEQYF.